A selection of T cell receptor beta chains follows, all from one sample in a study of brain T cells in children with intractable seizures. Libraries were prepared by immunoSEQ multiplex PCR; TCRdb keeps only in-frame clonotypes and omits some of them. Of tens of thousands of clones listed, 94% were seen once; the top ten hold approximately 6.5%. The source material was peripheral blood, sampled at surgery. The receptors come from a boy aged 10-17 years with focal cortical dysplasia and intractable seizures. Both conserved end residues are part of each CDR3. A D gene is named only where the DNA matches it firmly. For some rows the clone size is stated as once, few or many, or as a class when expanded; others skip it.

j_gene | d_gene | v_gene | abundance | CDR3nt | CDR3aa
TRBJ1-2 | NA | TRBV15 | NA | TGTGCCACCAGCAGAGATCTGGACAGTCCCTTGGGATATGGCTACACCTTC | CATSRDLDSPLGYGYTF
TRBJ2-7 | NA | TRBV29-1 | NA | TGCAGCGTTGACAGCTCCTACGAGCAGTACTTC | CSVDSSYEQYF
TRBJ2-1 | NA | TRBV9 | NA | TGTGCCAGCAGCGTAGTGGCGAGTGATAGCTACAATGAGCAGTTCTTC | CASSVVASDSYNEQFF
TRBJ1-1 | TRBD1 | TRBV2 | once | TGTGCCAGCAGGGGGACAGGGTGGCAGACGAACACTGAAGCTTTCTTT | CASRGTGWQTNTEAFF
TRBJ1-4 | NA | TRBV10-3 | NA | TGTGCCATCAGTGCGGGGGCCTTCGGGGAAAAACTGTTTTTT | CAISAGAFGEKLFF
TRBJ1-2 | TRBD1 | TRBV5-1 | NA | TGCGCCAGCAGCCCCCGGGACAGGGGCCTCTATGGCTACACCTTC | CASSPRDRGLYGYTF
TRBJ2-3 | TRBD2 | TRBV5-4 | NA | TGTGCCAGCAGTTATGGACTAGCGGGGGACGATACGCAGTATTTT | CASSYGLAGDDTQYF
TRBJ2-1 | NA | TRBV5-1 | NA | TGCGCCAGCAGCTCGGGCCGGGGACTTCCGAATGAGCAGTTCTTC | CASSSGRGLPNEQFF
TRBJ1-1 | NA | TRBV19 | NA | TGTGCCAGTAGTCGGCAAAGGGGACGGGGTAATGTTAACACTGAAGCTTTCTTT | CASSRQRGRGNVNTEAFF
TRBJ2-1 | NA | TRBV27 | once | TGTGCCAGCAGGTTGCTAGTTGACAATGAGCAGTTCTTC | CASRLLVDNEQFF
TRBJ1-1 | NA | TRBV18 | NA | TGTGCCAGCTCCCCTGTGGACTCCCTGAACACTGAAGCTTTCTTT | CASSPVDSLNTEAFF
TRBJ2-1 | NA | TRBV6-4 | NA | TGTGCCAGCAGTGAAGATCTAGTCTCCTACAATGAGCAGTTCTTC | CASSEDLVSYNEQFF
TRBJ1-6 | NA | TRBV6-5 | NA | TGTGCCAGCAGTTACCTCCCGGGACGGGTAAATTCACCCCTCCACTTT | CASSYLPGRVNSPLHF
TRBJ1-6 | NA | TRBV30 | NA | TGTGCCTGGAGTGTAGCGGGTAATTCACCCCTCCACTTT | CAWSVAGNSPLHF
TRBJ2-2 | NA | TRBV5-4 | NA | TGTGCCAGCAGCTGGAAACCGGGAGCCGGGGAGCTGTTTTTT | CASSWKPGAGELFF
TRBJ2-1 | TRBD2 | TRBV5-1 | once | TGCGCCAGCAGCTTGACCGGGGGGTACAATGAGCAGTTCTTC | CASSLTGGYNEQFF
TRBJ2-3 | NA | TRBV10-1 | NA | TGCGCCAGCAGTGAGGGCAGACTCTTCACAGATACGCAGTATTTT | CASSEGRLFTDTQYF
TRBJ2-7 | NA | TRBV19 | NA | TGTGCCAGTAGACGGGACGCGGAGCACGAGCAGTACTTC | CASRRDAEHEQYF
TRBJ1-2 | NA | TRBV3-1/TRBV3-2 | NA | TGTGCCAGCAGCCAAACACGGGGGTTGGTCTATGGCTACACCTTC | CASSQTRGLVYGYTF
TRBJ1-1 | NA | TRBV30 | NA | TGTGCCTGGAGGGCTCAGGGGAACACTGAAGCTTTCTTT | CAWRAQGNTEAFF
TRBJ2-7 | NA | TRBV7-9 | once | TGTGCCAGCAGCTGGGCCAGAAGACCCTACGAGCAGTACTTC | CASSWARRPYEQYF
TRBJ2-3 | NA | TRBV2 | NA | TGTGCCAGCTCTGGGCGCGGCGGGAGCACAGATACGCAGTATTTT | CASSGRGGSTDTQYF
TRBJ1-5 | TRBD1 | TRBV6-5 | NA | TGTGCCAGCAGTTACGACAGGGGGTCCAAACAGCCCCAGCATTTT | CASSYDRGSKQPQHF